The present T cell receptor (beta chain) was sequenced within a study of blood T cell repertoires in COVID-19 (dated by TCRdb to 2018 to 2021). Looking at the study overall: Samples from collaborators originated in the United States, Italy and Spain and spanned both the acute and convalescent phases of COVID-19. The repertoires were released in a freely available public database intended as a resource for research on the immune response to SARS-CoV-2. A de-identified subject ID, COVID-19 status, age in years and sex were almost always included in the sample metadata. HLA class I and class II types, where available, came from metadata supplied by the sample provider rather than from assay-based typing. Subjects who had been exposed to COVID-19, were actively infected with it, or had recovered from it provided the deeply sampled blood TCRbeta repertoires that made up the dataset. Samples were obtained from the ongoing ImmuneRACE study (first 160 participants) and from some 1,300 subjects provided by 6 global collaborators. The material from the prospective study consisted of cDNA or gDNA derived from T cells, B-cell-depleted T cells, or PBMCs.

The germline V gene (reference sequence) supplies CDR1 SGHNT and CDR2 YYREEE. Reading from cysteine to phenylalanine, the CDR3 counts 16 amino acids. This entry keeps only the CDR3 DNA: 48 bases, framed from base 1. V and J lose 5 bases and 5 bases, and a span of 20 bases separates them. Study-wide findings and limitations: Clinical and demographic metadata were provided uncurated, with the amount varying by source and participant.

Samples from volunteer blood donors who had recovered from COVID-19 were contributed by a second Seattle source. Collaborating institutions collected whole blood in K2EDTA tubes following their own protocols. For TCRbeta analysis, collaborators shipped samples as frozen whole blood, isolated PBMCs, or DNA extracted from either of those sample types. Concerning this clone: Its antigen target is currently unknown. Per-base qualities were not stored, and no clone one base away is much larger.

TCRbeta CDR3 regions were amplified from genomic DNA by means of the immunoSEQ Assay, a bias-controlled multiplex PCR. Turning to the authors' computational methods: The number of nucleated cells in each sample was estimated from the amplification of reference gene primers within the assay. To quantify the absolute abundance of each unique TCRbeta CDR3 rearrangement, sequence reads were collapsed and filtered. For each sample, productive Simpson clonality was calculated by taking the square root of Simpson's diversity index across productive rearrangements. The immuneACCESS repertoire file appears here via TCRdb, limited to in-frame rearrangements. These files lack a portion of the clones; in checked studies, under half of the deficit traces to unresolved V genes, and the cause of the others is not known. That table supplies the V and J calls and clone size; D and trimming were determined from the DNA. The sample contains a few hundred thousand clones, approximately 84% of them found a single time. 3% of the sample comes from the top ten.

Sequenced material: peripheral blood. This sequence originates from a woman in her 30s who had recovered from COVID-19. The sequence joins TRBV5-4 to TRBJ2-1; a weak D assignment points to TRBD2 (5 bases agree). The base sequence is TGTGCCAGCAGTTTGCCTGGGTCATACGGGGACAATGAGCAGTTCTTC. Translated, this is CASSLPGSYGDNEQFF.